A selection of T cell receptor beta chains follows, all from one sample in a study of PD-1 blockade in classical Hodgkin lymphoma. TCRdb's table, derived via immunoSEQ multiplex PCR, lists solely in-frame clones and lacks some. The data hold 15,000 to 25,000 clones, with around 89% observed a single time. The sequencing here drew on CD8+ T cells from blood, taken before the fourth cycle of nivolumab. The source is a human donor with classical Hodgkin lymphoma. Each CDR3 is given with its conserved first and last residue. The order of the fields is J gene, D gene, V gene, clone size, CDR3 DNA, CDR3 protein. D genes are given only for firm matches. Size is stated for part of the rows, as once, few or many counts, or as a class when the clone is expanded.

TRBJ2-1 NA TRBV28 NA TGTGCCAGCAGTTTCGAGGCGTACAATGAGCAGTTCTTC CASSFEAYNEQFF
TRBJ2-1 TRBD2 TRBV29-1 NA TGCAGCGTTGTATTGCGGGAGGGCTCCGTCTTC CSVVLREGSVF
TRBJ2-7 NA TRBV14 once TGTGCCAGCAGCCCCATGGGGGGAGCCTACGAGCAGTACTTC CASSPMGGAYEQYF
TRBJ2-7 NA TRBV11-2 NA TGTGCCAGCAGCTTTCCCTCACCGCTGGCGGCCTACGAGCAGTACTTC CASSFPSPLAAYEQYF
TRBJ2-3 TRBD2 TRBV7-9 NA TGTGCCAGCAGCTTAGGGCTAGCGGGCCCCACAGATACGCAGTATTTT CASSLGLAGPTDTQYF
TRBJ1-2 NA TRBV4-1 NA TGCGCCAGCAGCCAACCCAACCCCCGACAGGCACAAGATGGCTACACCTTC CASSQPNPRQAQDGYTF
TRBJ2-7 NA TRBV7-9 NA TGTGCCAGCAGCTCGAGCCACGGGCTCGGGACGGGAACCTACGAGCAGTACTTC CASSSSHGLGTGTYEQYF
TRBJ2-7 NA TRBV7-2 NA TGTGCCAGCAGCCTCGAGGTAGCGCCGCACTACGAGCAGTACTTC CASSLEVAPHYEQYF
TRBJ2-5 TRBD1 TRBV4-1 NA TGCGCCAGCAGCCAAAAAGGACAGGGCCTATCTCAAGAGACCCAGTACTTC CASSQKGQGLSQETQYF
TRBJ2-5 TRBD2 TRBV2 NA TGTGCCAGCAGGGAGCCTAGCGGGAGGGCCGGGGAGACCCAGTACTTC CASREPSGRAGETQYF
TRBJ2-1 NA TRBV9 NA TGTGCCAGCAGCCCCAAATCAAACTACAATGAGCAGTTCTTC CASSPKSNYNEQFF
TRBJ2-1 TRBD2 TRBV4-1 NA TGCGCCAGCAGCCAAGACGCGGGACTAGCGGCTTACAATGAGCAGTTCTTC CASSQDAGLAAYNEQFF
TRBJ1-1 NA TRBV29-1 NA TGCAGCGTTGAATTTCGCACAGACATTGAAGCTTTCTTT CSVEFRTDIEAFF
TRBJ1-5 TRBD1 TRBV28 NA TGTGCCAGCAGTTTATTCCAGGGGGACAACAATCAGCCCCAGCATTTT CASSLFQGDNNQPQHF
TRBJ2-2 NA TRBV6-5 NA TGTGCCAGCAGTTACTCAGGGACCACGGAGCTGTTTTTT CASSYSGTTELFF
TRBJ2-1 TRBD2 TRBV27 once TGTGCCAGCAGTAGTGGAAGAGCGGGAAATGAGCAGTTCTTC CASSSGRAGNEQFF
TRBJ1-2 NA TRBV6-1 NA TGTGCCAGCAGTCCGGGACAATTCTATGGCTACACCTTC CASSPGQFYGYTF
TRBJ2-5 NA TRBV28 NA TGTGCCAGCAGTTGCCCAGTAAGTGTCGAGACCCAGTACTTC CASSCPVSVETQYF
TRBJ2-7 NA TRBV28 NA TGTGCCAGCAGTTTAGGGATCCGGACGGCGCAGTACTTC CASSLGIRTAQYF
TRBJ2-3 TRBD2 TRBV10-2 NA TGCGCCAGCAGCCTACTAGCGGGAGGTACAGATACGCAGTATTTT CASSLLAGGTDTQYF
TRBJ2-7 TRBD1 TRBV19 NA TGTGCCAGTAGTATAGGGACAGGGTCCTACGAGCAGTACTTC CASSIGTGSYEQYF
TRBJ2-4 TRBD1 TRBV7-9 NA TGTGCCAGCAGCCCAGGGACAGGGACAATCAAAAACATTCAGTACTTC CASSPGTGTIKNIQYF
TRBJ1-5 NA TRBV6-6 NA TGTGCCAGCAGTTACTCGGCCCGGGCTAATCAGCCCCAGCATTTT CASSYSARANQPQHF
TRBJ1-2 NA TRBV6-5 few TGTGCCAGCAGTTGGGGAGGGTCTGGCTACACCTTC CASSWGGSGYTF
TRBJ2-7 NA TRBV27 NA TGTGCCAGCACAGGGTCCTCCTACGAGCAGTACTTC CASTGSSYEQYF
TRBJ2-4 TRBD2 TRBV10-2 NA TGCGCCAGCGGAAGCGGGAGGTTCAACATTCAGTACTTC CASGSGRFNIQYF
TRBJ2-3 NA TRBV27 NA TGTGCCAGCAGCCCCCGGGGGCGGAGCACAGATACGCAGTATTTT CASSPRGRSTDTQYF
TRBJ2-1 NA TRBV6-6 NA TGTGCCAGCAGTTACTCAGGCTTAGAGCAGTTCTTC CASSYSGLEQFF
TRBJ1-1 NA TRBV9 NA TGTGCCAGCAGCGTATACACTGAAGCTTTCTTT CASSVYTEAFF
TRBJ1-4 NA TRBV27 NA TGTGCCAGCAGGGGAGACAGGTCAACTAATGAAAAACTGTTTTTT CASRGDRSTNEKLFF
TRBJ2-5 NA TRBV28 NA TGTGCCAGCAGTTCCGGACCCATTCGTGGCGTGGAGACCCAGTACTTC CASSSGPIRGVETQYF
TRBJ2-5 NA TRBV4-1 NA TGCGCCAGCAGCCAAGCCATTCCGGGAGTTCGGCAAGAGACCCAGTACTTC CASSQAIPGVRQETQYF
TRBJ2-3 NA TRBV9 NA TGTGCCAGCAGCGCCTTTCTCGGGGCAGATACGCAGTATTTT CASSAFLGADTQYF
TRBJ2-1 NA TRBV5-1 few TGCGCCAGCAGTTGGACCTTCAACTCCTACAATGAGCAGTTCTTC CASSWTFNSYNEQFF
TRBJ2-5 NA TRBV28 NA TGTGCCAGCAGTTCGTTGGTCAGCGCGAGCGATCAAGAGACCCAGTACTTC CASSSLVSASDQETQYF
TRBJ1-3 NA TRBV6-6 NA TGTGCCAGCAGTAACGAGTTCTCTGGAAACACCATATATTTT CASSNEFSGNTIYF
TRBJ2-4 TRBD1 TRBV7-9 NA TGTGCCAGCAGCTTAGCGTTCGGGGGACAGGGGCCAAAAAACATTCAGTACTTC CASSLAFGGQGPKNIQYF
TRBJ2-7 TRBD1 TRBV9 NA TGTGCCAGCAGCGCCCGTCCGACAGGGGAGTACGAGCAGTACTTC CASSARPTGEYEQYF
TRBJ2-1 NA TRBV21-1 NA TGTGCCAGCAGCTCCCTGGACAGGGACTCCTACAATGAGCAGTTCTTC CASSSLDRDSYNEQFF
TRBJ2-1 NA TRBV9 NA TGTGCCAGCAGCGAACTACAGGGCGGCTACGGCAATGAGCAGTTCTTC CASSELQGGYGNEQFF